This T cell receptor beta chain was captured by sequencing in a study of shared clonotypes between healthy human individuals. As processed by the authors: In the immunoSEQ data, sequences were junction-only and lacked quality scores, so filtering differed. Measured with immunoSEQ multiplex PCR; TCRdb has only the in-frame clones, and not every one. V, J and clone size are those of that table, while D and trimming were read from the DNA. The sample consists of about 2,500,000 clones, roughly 92% of them appearing once. Sequencing was done on a sample of naive CD4+ T cells sorted from blood. Subset defined: CD45RA+ positively selected. The receptor was isolated from a man aged 18 to 30 in good health.

The CDR3 protein is CASSEATGGSTAYEQYF. CDR3 nucleotides: TGTGCCAGTAGTGAGGCAACCGGGGGCAGTACAGCCTACGAGCAGTACTTC. The J gene is TRBJ2-7, the V gene TRBV19, with D possibly being TRBD1 or TRBD2 (6 bases each). The V end lost 5 bases, the J end lost 2 bases, and 22 bases lay between the germline ends. CDR1 LNHDA and CDR2 SQIVND come from the germline V gene (reference sequence). The CDR3 is 17 residues long.